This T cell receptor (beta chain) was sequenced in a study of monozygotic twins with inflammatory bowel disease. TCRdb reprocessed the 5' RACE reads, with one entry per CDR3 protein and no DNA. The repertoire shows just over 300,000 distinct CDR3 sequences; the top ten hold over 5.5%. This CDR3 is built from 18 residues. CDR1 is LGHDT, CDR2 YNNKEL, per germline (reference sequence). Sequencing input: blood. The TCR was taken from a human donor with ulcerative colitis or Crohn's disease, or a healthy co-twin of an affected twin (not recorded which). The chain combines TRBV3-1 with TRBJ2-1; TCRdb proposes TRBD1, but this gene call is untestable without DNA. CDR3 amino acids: CASENRAGGLSSYNEQFF.